This T cell receptor (beta chain) was recorded in a study of T cells in Graves' hyperthyroidism and ophthalmopathy. This clonotype has a count of ten or more. What it binds is unknown. Amplified TCR beta CDR3 regions derived from RNA transcripts. A set of HTBI primers served as the primers for a first-round RT-PCR of the TCR CDR3. A single record per CDR3 protein comes from TCRdb applying MiXCR to the multiplex PCR reads. This sample yields around 250,000 distinct CDR3 sequences, of which 16% are seen a single time; around 28% belongs to the top ten. Germline CDR1 is SGHTA and CDR2 is FQGNSA. The J segment lost 2 bases and the V segment lost 3 bases, leaving 2 bases of the junction unmatched. The CDR3 spans 14 residues. Broader study findings: Separation of ophthalmopathy from stable hyperthyroidism was achieved by a 13 V-J model.

The sequenced material came from blood. The chain is built from TRBV7-2 and TRBJ1-2; 8 nucleotides match TRBD1. The receptor comes from a woman aged 18-29 years with Graves' ophthalmopathy. In DNA, the CDR3 is TGTGCCAGCAGCTTCTGGACAGGGAACTATGGCTACACCTTC. This codes for CASSFWTGNYGYTF.